Following are 2 T cell receptor beta chains from one sample sequenced in a study of human T cells and chemical hapten exposure. Time point reported: patch test 3, about 24 weeks after DPC sensitization. Documented treatment: therapeutic diphenylcyclopropenone sensitization with weekly scalp DPC. Each CDR3 protein is one row after TCRdb ran MiXCR on the RACE reads. Among some 180,000 distinct CDR3 sequences, 24% were seen once, and the ten largest hold over 2%. The input for sequencing was whole blood, taken in connection with sensitization to the hapten diphenylcyclopropenone (DPC). The receptors originated from a woman in her 40s with alopecia areata. Some clones in this sample may be carry-over from other donors' samples.

Only a few counts were recorded for this clonotype. The chain carries TRBV15 and TRBJ2-7; the D is unclear. This CDR3 is 14 amino acids long. CDR1 LNHNV and CDR2 YYDKDF come from the germline V gene (reference sequence). V was trimmed by 4 bases and J by 2 bases, leaving 12 bases between them. The CDR3 sequence: CATSTEFSAYEQYF. The CDR3, as DNA: TGTGCCACCAGCACTGAATTTTCCGCCTACGAGCAGTACTTC.

This clonotype has just a few counts. V is TRBV4-3 and J is TRBJ2-1; 10 nucleotides align to TRBD2. The junction had 3 bases not matched to a gene; V was cut back by 3 bases and J by 1 base. The CDR3 sequence is 16 residues long. Germline V gives CDR1 LGHNA, CDR2 YSLEER. CDR3 DNA: TGCGCCAGCAGCCAGGGTAGCGGGAGGTCCTACAATGAGCAGTTCTTC. This codes for CASSQGSGRSYNEQFF.